This T cell receptor (beta chain) is drawn from a study of beta chain features in type 1 diabetes. Study results and limitations: The naive, central memory and Treg TCRB repertoires of patients appeared to be more similar to one another than those of healthy donors. Type 1 diabetes patients had TCRB CDR3s that were shorter (moderately but significantly so) in all four CD4+ subsets.

All of the isolated RNA was reverse transcribed, so expressed TCRB transcripts were sequenced. Produced via immunoSEQ multiplex PCR; TCRdb's table is partial and in-frame only. The sample has nearly 250,000 clones, 55% to 70% seen once; the top ten hold approximately 0.053%. Comments on this clone: Its target is unknown.

V lost 3 bases to trimming and J lost 9 bases; unmatched junction nucleotides: 13. Germline CDR1 reads SQVTM; CDR2 reads ANQGSEA. CDR3 size: 15 residues. The TCR sequence derives from a man aged 25 to 40 in good health. The chain links TRBV29-1 to TRBJ2-1, with 8 bases aligning to TRBD2. The sequencing input was naive CD4+ T cells from blood. CDR3 loop: CSVETLAGGSGEQFF. CDR3 in DNA: TGCAGCGTTGAGACCCTGGCGGGGGGATCCGGTGAGCAGTTCTTC.